The 17 T cell receptor beta chains reported below all come from one sample, sequenced in a study of CD8 T cells in ankylosing spondylitis. These receptors are not linked to any known antigen. Using its own MiXCR run on the 5' RACE reads, TCRdb lists one record per CDR3 protein. The sample lists roughly 220,000 distinct CDR3 sequences, 18% occurring once. Study-level findings and limits: In ankylosing spondylitis blood, a motif of seven to nine highly homologous TCR beta variants appeared characteristic.

Sequencing was carried out using blood, either unsorted or a sorted T cell fraction (not recorded which). The receptors were sampled from a male donor with ankylosing spondylitis.

The sample holds a few counts of this clonotype. V and J are TRBV7-9 and TRBJ2-5; D is undetermined. Trimming took 0 bases from V and 5 from J, leaving 13 bases between them. Germline CDR1 is SEHNR and CDR2 is FQNEAQ (reference sequence). The CDR3 is 15 amino acids. In DNA, the CDR3 is TGTGCCAGCAGCTTAGCGCCCCTAATGAAGGAGACCCAGTACTTC. Its translation: CASSLAPLMKETQYF.

This clonotype showed up just a few times. The chain employs TRBV4-1 and TRBJ1-1; 11 nucleotides match TRBD1. This CDR3 spans 15 amino acids. Trimming at V came to 1 base and at J to 2 bases, leaving 0 bases not matched to a gene. The germline V gene has CDR1 MGHRA and CDR2 YSYEKL. DNA of the CDR3: TGCGCCAGCAGCCAAGGGACAGGGGGCAACACTGAAGCTTTCTTT. This encodes CASSQGTGGNTEAFF.

This rearrangement joins TRBV4-1 to TRBJ2-7; 8 bases are shared with TRBD1. CDR3 size: 17 residues. The germline V gene encodes CDR1 MGHRA and CDR2 YSYEKL. V lost 0 bases, J lost 4 bases, and 11 bases stayed unmatched. The CDR3 loop reads CASSQDSGQGRLYEQYF. The CDR3 nucleotides read TGCGCCAGCAGCCAAGATTCTGGACAGGGTCGGTTGTACGAGCAGTACTTC.

This clonotype has a handful of counts. The gene calls are TRBV5-1 and TRBJ2-7, with 9 bases aligning to TRBD2. CDR3 size: 15 residues. With V trimmed by 1 base and J by 3 bases, 5 bases remained unmatched. Germline CDR1 is SGHRS and CDR2 is YFSETQ. The CDR3: CASSLLAGAYYEQYF. The CDR3 DNA is TGCGCCAGCAGCTTGTTAGCGGGGGCTTACTACGAGCAGTACTTC. The variable domain in full, completed from reference TRBV5-1 and TRBJ2-7, reads KAGVTQTPRYLIKTRGQQVTLSCSPISGHRSVSWYQQTPGQGLQFLFEYFSETQRNKGNFPGRFSGRQFSNSRSEMNVSTLELGDSALYLCASSLLAGAYYEQYFGPGTRLTVT.

This chain connects TRBV5-1 to TRBJ2-1; tentative D call: TRBD2 (6 bases). Germline V CDR1 and CDR2: SGHRS, YFSETQ. The CDR3 has 18 residues. V dropped 1 base and J dropped 1 base, with 18 bases sitting between them. The CDR3 nucleotides are TGCGCCAGCAGCTTGCTGACAGCGGGCCTTGGTTCCTACAATGAGCAGTTCTTC. Translation gives CASSLLTAGLGSYNEQFF. Using reference TRBV5-1 and TRBJ2-1 for the parts outside the CDR3, the full variable domain is KAGVTQTPRYLIKTRGQQVTLSCSPISGHRSVSWYQQTPGQGLQFLFEYFSETQRNKGNFPGRFSGRQFSNSRSEMNVSTLELGDSALYLCASSLLTAGLGSYNEQFFGPGTRLTVL.

The chain is built from TRBV13 and TRBJ1-1; perhaps TRBD1 as D (5 bases). The germline V and J ends were trimmed by 5 bases and 3 bases, with 10 bases remaining between them. The CDR3 loop spans 13 amino acids. CDR1 and CDR2 (germline): PRHDT, FYEKMQ (reference sequence). The CDR3 loop is CASSPRRDTEAFF. The CDR3 region has the DNA TGTGCCAGCAGCCCCCGCAGGGACACTGAAGCTTTCTTT.

The V call is TRBV4-2, the J call TRBJ2-3; 13 bases map to TRBD2. The CDR3 consists of 18 residues. Per germline, CDR1 LGHNA and CDR2 YNFKEQ. Germline trimming cut 5 bases from V and 3 bases from J; bases unmatched to any gene: 11. CDR3 region: CASSSWTSGSVVTDTQYF. DNA for the CDR3: TGTGCCAGCAGCTCCTGGACTAGCGGGAGTGTGGTGACAGATACGCAGTATTTT.

The chain is built from TRBV4-2 and TRBJ2-7; no definite D call. Trimming cost V 0 bases and J 2 bases, with 11 bases left between them. Germline V gene data show CDR1 as LGHNA and CDR2 as YNFKEQ. The CDR3 sequence is 15 residues long. The CDR3 is CASSQELGHTYEQYF. The CDR3 bases are TGTGCCAGCAGCCAAGAATTAGGTCATACCTACGAGCAGTACTTC.

V usage is TRBV5-1 and J usage is TRBJ2-1; no firm D call. Germline V CDR1 and CDR2: SGHRS, YFSETQ. V lost 1 base and J 6 bases, leaving 11 bases between the germline ends. This CDR3 is built from 14 residues. The CDR3 DNA is TGCGCCAGCAGCTTGCTTGCGGAGAGCAATGAGCAGTTCTTC. Amino acids: CASSLLAESNEQFF.

The J gene is TRBJ2-7, the V gene TRBV12-3 or TRBV12-4; 12 nucleotides line up with TRBD2. V shed 5 bases and J 3 bases; nucleotides not matched to a gene: 2. The CDR3 runs 14 residues. DNA of the CDR3: TGTGCCAGCAGTAGGACTAGCGGGATCTACGAGCAGTACTTC. Protein sequence: CASSRTSGIYEQYF.

This clonotype came up a few times. The rearrangement joins TRBV28 to TRBJ2-1, with a possible D match to TRBD2 (6 bases). The CDR3 consists of 15 residues. With 5 bases removed from V and 4 bases from J, the gap between germline ends came to 15 bases. Germline assignment: CDR1 MDHEN and CDR2 SYDVKM. The CDR3 sequence: CASSPLNGGYNEQFF. Written as DNA, the CDR3 is TGTGCCAGCAGTCCCCTAAATGGGGGGTACAATGAGCAGTTCTTC. The entire variable domain, with the rest obtained from reference TRBV28 and TRBJ2-1, is as follows: DVKVTQSSRYLVKRTGEKVFLECVQDMDHENMFWYRQDPGLGLRLIYFSYDVKMKEKGDIPEGYSVSREKKERFSLILESASTNQTSMYLCASSPLNGGYNEQFFGPGTRLTVL.

The sample holds many counts of this clonotype. V gene TRBV12-3 or TRBV12-4 combines with J gene TRBJ1-5; D perhaps matches TRBD1 (5 bases). The V end was cut by 4 bases, the J end by 3 bases, with 10 bases between. The CDR3 runs 14 residues. This chain's CDR3 is CASSWGNYNQPQHF. The CDR3 DNA sequence: TGTGCCAGCAGTTGGGGCAACTACAATCAGCCCCAGCATTTT.

This clonotype was seen a handful of times. This chain joins TRBV5-6 and TRBJ2-3; no definite D call. This CDR3 has 15 residues. Germline CDR1 and CDR2: SGHDT and YYEEEE. Deletions cut 0 bases from V and 4 bases from J, with 12 bases between. The CDR3 sequence is CASSLDRMIADTQYF. CDR3 in DNA: TGTGCCAGCAGCTTGGACAGAATGATCGCAGATACGCAGTATTTT.

The chain uses TRBV6-5 and TRBJ1-1, with D possibly matching TRBD1 (5 bases). V lost 4 bases, J lost 1 base, and 10 bases lay in between. Germline values: CDR1 MNHEY, CDR2 SVGAGI. The CDR3 is made up of 14 amino acids. The CDR3 coding sequence is TGTGCCAGCAGTTTCACTGGACAGAACACTGAAGCTTTCTTT. Translating gives CASSFTGQNTEAFF.

This clonotype was seen more than once but under ten times. V and J are TRBV11-2 and TRBJ2-7; 7 bases line up with TRBD1. The CDR3 consists of 16 residues. Unmatched junction bases numbered 10, after V lost 3 bases and J lost 2 bases. Germline V lookup: CDR1 SGHAT, CDR2 FQNNGV. This chain's CDR3 is CASSFWSGTAAYEQYF. The CDR3 DNA sequence: TGTGCCAGCAGCTTCTGGTCCGGGACAGCCGCCTACGAGCAGTACTTC.

The chain combines TRBV7-9 with TRBJ1-1; 7 bases line up with TRBD1. This CDR3 is built from 14 residues. After removal of 4 bases from V and 6 bases from J, the junction contained 8 bases not matched to a gene. Germline assignment: CDR1 SEHNR and CDR2 FQNEAQ (reference sequence). DNA of the CDR3: TGTGCCAGCAGCTACCGGGCAGGGGGGGCTGAAGCTTTCTTT. It translates to CASSYRAGGAEAFF.

This clonotype was detected only a few times. This chain links TRBV28 with TRBJ2-3; D is unclear. V was trimmed by 0 bases and J by 6 bases, leaving 7 bases between them. This CDR3 region has 13 residues. The germline gives CDR1 MDHEN, CDR2 SYDVKM. The CDR3 DNA sequence: TGTGCCAGCAGTTTATGGCCGGTGGATACGCAGTATTTT. Amino acids: CASSLWPVDTQYF.